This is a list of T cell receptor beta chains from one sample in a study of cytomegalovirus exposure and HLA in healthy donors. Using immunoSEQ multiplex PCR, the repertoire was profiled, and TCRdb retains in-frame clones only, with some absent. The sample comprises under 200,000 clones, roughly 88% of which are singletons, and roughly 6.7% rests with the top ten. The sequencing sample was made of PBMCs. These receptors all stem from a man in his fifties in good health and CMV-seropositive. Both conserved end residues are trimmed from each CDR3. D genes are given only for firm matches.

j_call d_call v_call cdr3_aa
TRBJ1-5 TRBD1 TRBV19 ASSIPGTGNSNQPQH
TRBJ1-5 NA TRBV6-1 ASNAGGTNQPQH
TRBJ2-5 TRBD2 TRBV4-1 ASSQDSAGGIQETQY
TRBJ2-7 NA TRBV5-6 ASSPGRSYEQY
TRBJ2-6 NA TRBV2 ASTPSRAGANVLT
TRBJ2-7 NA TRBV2 ASSAYEQY
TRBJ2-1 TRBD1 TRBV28 ASLNRGRNEQF
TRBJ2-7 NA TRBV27 ASTSGLPYEQY
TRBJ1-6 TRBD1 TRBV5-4 ASSSQGAWNSPLH
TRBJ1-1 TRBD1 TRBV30 AWSVLIGTGGSEAF
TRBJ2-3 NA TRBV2 ASSDEASETQY
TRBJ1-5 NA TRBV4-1 ASSQDRSGLNQPQH
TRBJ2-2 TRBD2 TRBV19 ASGSPAGGFGELF
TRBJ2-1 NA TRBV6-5 ASSIQASSYNEQF
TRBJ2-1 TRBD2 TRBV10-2 ASTRGGVYNEQF
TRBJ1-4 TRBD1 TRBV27 ASSLLGDSNEKLF
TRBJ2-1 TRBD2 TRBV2 ASSGTSNEQF
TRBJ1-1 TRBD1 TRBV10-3 AISAQQGRNTEAF
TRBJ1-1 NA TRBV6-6 ASSYSPRSGEAF
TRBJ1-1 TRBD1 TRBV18 ASSDGQGARTSEAF
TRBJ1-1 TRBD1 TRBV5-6 ASSLGGQGRITEAF
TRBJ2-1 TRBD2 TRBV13 ASSLAGLAGFNEQF
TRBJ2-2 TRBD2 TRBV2 ASRGLVNTGELF
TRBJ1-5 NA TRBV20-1 SAPFGGPQH
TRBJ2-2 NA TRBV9 ASSALTATNTGELF
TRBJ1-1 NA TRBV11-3 ASSSTTNTEAF
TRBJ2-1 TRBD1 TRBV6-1 ASSAGTGGRNEQF
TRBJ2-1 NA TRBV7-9 ASSLTVGNEQF
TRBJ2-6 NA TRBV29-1 SVAASGANVLT
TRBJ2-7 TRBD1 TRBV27 ASSQGALYEQY
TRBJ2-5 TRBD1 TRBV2 ASTGGRETQY
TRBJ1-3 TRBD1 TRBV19 ASSPTDRDFSGNTIY
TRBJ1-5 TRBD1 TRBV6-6 ASSYPDRVIIQPQH
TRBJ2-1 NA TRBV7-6 ASSLDSWANNEQF
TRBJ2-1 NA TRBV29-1 SAPPAGISYNEQF
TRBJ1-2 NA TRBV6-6 ASSYLPGETDGYT
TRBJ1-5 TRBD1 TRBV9 ASSVTGSNQPQH
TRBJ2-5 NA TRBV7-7 ASSLVPGQLETQY
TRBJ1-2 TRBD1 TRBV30 AFSSGGHYGYT